This is a list of T cell receptor beta chains from one sample in a study of response to subunit inactivated influenza vaccine. TCRdb called the RT-PCR reads again in MiXCR, with one record for every CDR3 protein. Of around 750,000 distinct CDR3 sequences in the sample, 20% to 25% were seen once. The input for sequencing was PBMCs from blood, taken roughly 5 days after vaccination. These receptors came from a man aged 50 or older who received an inactivated influenza vaccine. The CDR3 runs from the conserved cysteine through the conserved F or W. The D gene is left open where the match is weak. Where a row states a size, it is once, few, many or the class of an expanded clone; other rows omit it.

V gene: TRBV20-1; clone size: NA; D gene: TRBD1; J gene: TRBJ2-7; CDR3 DNA: TGCAGTGCTGGACAGGGGATTAACTACGAGCAGTACTTC; CDR3 protein: CSAGQGINYEQYF
V gene: TRBV2; clone size: NA; D gene: TRBD2; J gene: TRBJ2-1; CDR3 DNA: TGTGCCAGCAGTTGGACTAGCGGGGGGAATGACTACAATGAGCAGTTCTTC; CDR3 protein: CASSWTSGGNDYNEQFF
V gene: TRBV4-2; clone size: NA; D gene: TRBD1; J gene: TRBJ2-3; CDR3 DNA: TGTGCCAGCAGCCAAGGACCCGGGACAGGGCCAGATACGCAGTATTTT; CDR3 protein: CASSQGPGTGPDTQYF
V gene: TRBV7-2; clone size: few; D gene: TRBD1; J gene: TRBJ2-1; CDR3 DNA: TGTGCCAGCACCCGGACAGGGGGGGGTGAGCAGTTCTTC; CDR3 protein: CASTRTGGGEQFF
V gene: TRBV7-2; clone size: NA; D gene: NA; J gene: TRBJ2-1; CDR3 DNA: TGTGCCAGCAGCTTATTCTTTGCTGAGGGGGATGAGCAGTTCTTC; CDR3 protein: CASSLFFAEGDEQFF
V gene: TRBV7-2; clone size: NA; D gene: NA; J gene: TRBJ2-5; CDR3 DNA: TGTGCCAGCCAAGGGGGTTGGGAGACCCAGTACTTC; CDR3 protein: CASQGGWETQYF
V gene: TRBV19; clone size: NA; D gene: TRBD1; J gene: TRBJ2-5; CDR3 DNA: TGTGCCAGTACAGGGGGAGAGACCCAGTACTTC; CDR3 protein: CASTGGETQYF
V gene: TRBV20-1; clone size: NA; D gene: TRBD2; J gene: TRBJ2-7; CDR3 DNA: TGCAGTTCGACTAGCGGGAGCTCCACCTACGAGCAGTACTTC; CDR3 protein: CSSTSGSSTYEQYF
V gene: TRBV4-2; clone size: many; D gene: NA; J gene: TRBJ2-7; CDR3 DNA: TGTGCCAGCAGCCAAGACACATTAGAGGAGCAGTACTTC; CDR3 protein: CASSQDTLEEQYF
V gene: TRBV12-3/TRBV12-4; clone size: many; D gene: TRBD1; J gene: TRBJ1-4; CDR3 DNA: TGTGCCAGCAGTCCAGGACAGGGAGCGGCTAATGAAAAACTGTTTTTT; CDR3 protein: CASSPGQGAANEKLFF
V gene: TRBV10-3; clone size: few; D gene: TRBD2; J gene: TRBJ2-5; CDR3 DNA: TGTGCCATCAGTGAGTCCCTAGCGGGACCCCAAGAGACCCAGTACTTC; CDR3 protein: CAISESLAGPQETQYF
V gene: TRBV6-1; clone size: few; D gene: NA; J gene: TRBJ1-6; CDR3 DNA: TGTGCCAGCACCCCGGCTTCGGTCGCCTCCAATTCACCCCTCCACTTT; CDR3 protein: CASTPASVASNSPLHF
V gene: TRBV7-2; clone size: few; D gene: TRBD1; J gene: TRBJ2-7; CDR3 DNA: TGTGCCAGCAGCTCCGGACAGGGGACGCTCTCCTACGAGCAGTACTTC; CDR3 protein: CASSSGQGTLSYEQYF
V gene: TRBV6-1; clone size: NA; D gene: NA; J gene: TRBJ2-7; CDR3 DNA: TGTGCCAGCAGACAATCCGGGACATCGGGGAACGAGCAGTACTTC; CDR3 protein: CASRQSGTSGNEQYF
V gene: TRBV12-3/TRBV12-4; clone size: few; D gene: NA; J gene: TRBJ2-1; CDR3 DNA: TGTGCCAGCAGTCCACAGGAGCTACTAACTGAGCAGTTCTTC; CDR3 protein: CASSPQELLTEQFF
V gene: TRBV4-2; clone size: few; D gene: NA; J gene: TRBJ1-2; CDR3 DNA: TGTGCCAGCAGCCAAGATCGTGTCAGGAGCTATGGCTACACCTTC; CDR3 protein: CASSQDRVRSYGYTF
V gene: TRBV12-3/TRBV12-4; clone size: NA; D gene: NA; J gene: TRBJ2-1; CDR3 DNA: TGTGCCAGCAACGGCGTGGAAAGGTACAATGAGCAGTTCTTC; CDR3 protein: CASNGVERYNEQFF
V gene: TRBV5-1; clone size: few; D gene: NA; J gene: TRBJ2-7; CDR3 DNA: TGCGCCAGCAGCCAAGGAACTCTCCCATTAGAGCAGTACTTC; CDR3 protein: CASSQGTLPLEQYF
V gene: TRBV29-1; clone size: NA; D gene: TRBD1; J gene: TRBJ2-7; CDR3 DNA: TGCAGCGTGACCGGGACAGGGTCTTACGAGCAGTACTTC; CDR3 protein: CSVTGTGSYEQYF
V gene: TRBV5-1; clone size: NA; D gene: TRBD1; J gene: TRBJ2-5; CDR3 DNA: TGCGCCAGCAGCTTGGACGGGACAGGGATTCTTTCAGCCCAGTACTTC; CDR3 protein: CASSLDGTGILSAQYF
V gene: TRBV7-9; clone size: few; D gene: NA; J gene: TRBJ2-1; CDR3 DNA: TGTGCCAGCAGCTTATTCGGGCGGAGCTCCTACAATGAGCAGTTCTTC; CDR3 protein: CASSLFGRSSYNEQFF
V gene: TRBV12-3/TRBV12-4; clone size: NA; D gene: NA; J gene: TRBJ1-1; CDR3 DNA: TGTGCCAGCAGGTCGGCGGGCGCGGATTGGACTGAAGCTTTCTTT; CDR3 protein: CASRSAGADWTEAFF
V gene: TRBV7-9; clone size: many; D gene: TRBD1; J gene: TRBJ2-5; CDR3 DNA: TGTGCCAGCAGCGAAAGGACAGGGGGTACACGAGAGACCCAGTACTTC; CDR3 protein: CASSERTGGTRETQYF
V gene: TRBV25-1; clone size: NA; D gene: TRBD1; J gene: TRBJ2-5; CDR3 DNA: TGTGCCAGCACCCAGACAGGGATTCTAAGGGAGACCCAGTACTTC; CDR3 protein: CASTQTGILRETQYF
V gene: TRBV15; clone size: few; D gene: NA; J gene: TRBJ2-5; CDR3 DNA: TGTGCCACCAGCAGGGACAGTCAAGAGACCCAGTACTTC; CDR3 protein: CATSRDSQETQYF
V gene: TRBV24-1; clone size: few; D gene: NA; J gene: TRBJ2-5; CDR3 DNA: TGTGCCACCAGTGATCTCGGAGGAGGGGACCAAGAGACCCAGTACTTC; CDR3 protein: CATSDLGGGDQETQYF
V gene: TRBV12-3/TRBV12-4; clone size: NA; D gene: NA; J gene: TRBJ2-7; CDR3 DNA: TGTGCCAGCAGTTTTCGGGGCGGCTCCCACGAACAGTACTTC; CDR3 protein: CASSFRGGSHEQYF
V gene: TRBV6-1; clone size: few; D gene: NA; J gene: TRBJ2-5; CDR3 DNA: TGTGCCAGCATGATAGGGTTTCAAGAGACCCAGTACTTC; CDR3 protein: CASMIGFQETQYF
V gene: TRBV20-1; clone size: NA; D gene: NA; J gene: TRBJ2-7; CDR3 DNA: TGCAGTGCTAGAGGTGAGGGGACCTACGAGCAGTACTTC; CDR3 protein: CSARGEGTYEQYF
V gene: TRBV12-3/TRBV12-4; clone size: NA; D gene: NA; J gene: TRBJ1-3; CDR3 DNA: TGTGCCAGCAGTTTAAGTAGCGGTGTCTCTGGAAACACCATATATTTT; CDR3 protein: CASSLSSGVSGNTIYF
V gene: TRBV10-3; clone size: many; D gene: NA; J gene: TRBJ2-7; CDR3 DNA: TGTGCCATCAGTGGTAACAGCTACGAGCAGTACTTC; CDR3 protein: CAISGNSYEQYF
V gene: TRBV29-1; clone size: NA; D gene: NA; J gene: TRBJ2-1; CDR3 DNA: TGCAGCGTTGCAATTCCAGGGGTGATAAAGAATGAGCAGTTCTTC; CDR3 protein: CSVAIPGVIKNEQFF
V gene: TRBV20-1; clone size: NA; D gene: TRBD2; J gene: TRBJ2-3; CDR3 DNA: TGCAGTGCTAGAGCATCTAGCGGCAGGCCAGATACGCAGTATTTT; CDR3 protein: CSARASSGRPDTQYF
V gene: TRBV27; clone size: NA; D gene: NA; J gene: TRBJ2-5; CDR3 DNA: TGTGCCAGCAGTTTTTTCCCTCTGGTCCGGGAGACCCAGTACTTC; CDR3 protein: CASSFFPLVRETQYF
V gene: TRBV5-1; clone size: few; D gene: NA; J gene: TRBJ2-1; CDR3 DNA: TGCGCCAGCAGCTTGGGACAGACTAGCTCCTACAATGAGCAGTTCTTC; CDR3 protein: CASSLGQTSSYNEQFF
V gene: TRBV28; clone size: NA; D gene: TRBD2; J gene: TRBJ2-7; CDR3 DNA: TGTGCCAGCAGCCCGCGTACAGCGGGGTACTACGAGCAGTACTTC; CDR3 protein: CASSPRTAGYYEQYF
V gene: TRBV15; clone size: many; D gene: TRBD2; J gene: TRBJ2-1; CDR3 DNA: TGTGCCACCAGCAGAGAAGGGAGGGACAATGAGCAGTTCTTC; CDR3 protein: CATSREGRDNEQFF
V gene: TRBV28; clone size: many; D gene: NA; J gene: TRBJ2-1; CDR3 DNA: TGTGCCAGCAGTTGGCCGTTGAGTAGCGACAATGAGCAGTTCTTC; CDR3 protein: CASSWPLSSDNEQFF
V gene: TRBV5-1; clone size: few; D gene: NA; J gene: TRBJ1-2; CDR3 DNA: TGCGCCAGCAATGGGGGAGACTATGGCTACACCTTC; CDR3 protein: CASNGGDYGYTF
V gene: TRBV7-2; clone size: NA; D gene: TRBD2; J gene: TRBJ2-5; CDR3 DNA: TGTGCCAGCAGCCAAGGACTAGCGGGATCAGAGACCCAGTACTTC; CDR3 protein: CASSQGLAGSETQYF
V gene: TRBV24-1; clone size: NA; D gene: TRBD1; J gene: TRBJ1-2; CDR3 DNA: TGTGCCACCAGTCTGGAAGGGGGCCGGGGCTACACCTTC; CDR3 protein: CATSLEGGRGYTF
V gene: TRBV6-2/TRBV6-3; clone size: few; D gene: NA; J gene: TRBJ1-1; CDR3 DNA: TGTGCCAGCAGTTACCAGGGGTCGAGCACTGAAGCTTTCTTT; CDR3 protein: CASSYQGSSTEAFF
V gene: TRBV20-1; clone size: few; D gene: NA; J gene: TRBJ1-1; CDR3 DNA: TGCAGTGCGAGAAGGTGGAACACTGAAGCTTTCTTT; CDR3 protein: CSARRWNTEAFF
V gene: TRBV12-3/TRBV12-4; clone size: NA; D gene: TRBD1; J gene: TRBJ1-2; CDR3 DNA: TGTGCCAGCAGGCAGAGAGGGGACAGGGTGGATGGCTACACCTTC; CDR3 protein: CASRQRGDRVDGYTF
V gene: TRBV10-3; clone size: NA; D gene: TRBD2; J gene: TRBJ2-2; CDR3 DNA: TGTGCCATCAGTGAGTCTGGCGGGAGTCACACCGGGGAGCTGTTTTTT; CDR3 protein: CAISESGGSHTGELFF
V gene: TRBV7-9; clone size: many; D gene: TRBD1; J gene: TRBJ1-1; CDR3 DNA: TGCGCCAGCAGCTTGTCAGGACAGGGCACTGAAGCTTTCTTT; CDR3 protein: CASSLSGQGTEAFF
V gene: TRBV6-2/TRBV6-3; clone size: NA; D gene: TRBD2; J gene: TRBJ2-3; CDR3 DNA: TGTGCCAGCAGACAGCGGGGGGGCGAAAGAACCACAGATACGCAGTATTTT; CDR3 protein: CASRQRGGERTTDTQYF
V gene: TRBV4-3; clone size: NA; D gene: NA; J gene: TRBJ2-7; CDR3 DNA: TGCGCCAGCAGCCAAGATTTGGGGAATGCCTACGAGCAGTACTTC; CDR3 protein: CASSQDLGNAYEQYF
V gene: TRBV20-1; clone size: few; D gene: NA; J gene: TRBJ2-1; CDR3 DNA: TGCAGTGCTAGAGCAGTGGGGGGTGAGCAGTTCTTC; CDR3 protein: CSARAVGGEQFF
V gene: TRBV19; clone size: NA; D gene: NA; J gene: TRBJ2-7; CDR3 DNA: TGTGCCAGTAGTATTACGTTCACGGGGGCACAGGTCTACGAGCAGTACTTC; CDR3 protein: CASSITFTGAQVYEQYF
V gene: TRBV6-2/TRBV6-3; clone size: NA; D gene: TRBD2; J gene: TRBJ2-1; CDR3 DNA: TGTGCCAGCACACATCGGGAGGGTAAGCCCTACAATGAGCAGTTCTTC; CDR3 protein: CASTHREGKPYNEQFF
V gene: TRBV10-2; clone size: NA; D gene: NA; J gene: TRBJ2-7; CDR3 DNA: TGCGCCAGCAGGCGGGACCACGACTCCTACGAGCAGTACTTC; CDR3 protein: CASRRDHDSYEQYF
V gene: TRBV6-1; clone size: NA; D gene: NA; J gene: TRBJ2-3; CDR3 DNA: TGTGCCAGCAGAGGGGGGGTTAGCACAGATACGCAGTATTTT; CDR3 protein: CASRGGVSTDTQYF
V gene: TRBV10-3; clone size: many; D gene: TRBD1; J gene: TRBJ2-7; CDR3 DNA: TGTGCCATCAGTGGGGACAGCTCCTACGAGCAGTACTTC; CDR3 protein: CAISGDSSYEQYF
V gene: TRBV5-1; clone size: few; D gene: NA; J gene: TRBJ2-2; CDR3 DNA: TGCGCCAGCAGGGGAGTAGGTGGCACCGGGGAGCTGTTTTTT; CDR3 protein: CASRGVGGTGELFF